The TCR beta chain under discussion was sequenced for a study of T-cell memory formation after mild COVID-19. Findings and caveats of the study: CD4+ contracting clones lay mainly in CM and EM, CD8+ ones in EMRA.

About this clonotype: Antigen: not known.

MiXCR was run by TCRdb on the 5' RACE reads, yielding one entry per CDR3 protein. The sample yields more than 250,000 distinct CDR3 sequences, under 20% seen once. Per germline, CDR1 LGHNA and CDR2 YSLEER. Trimming took 5 bases from V and 4 from J, leaving 20 bases between them. The CDR3 has 16 amino acids. Sequences were obtained from PBMCs or a T cell subset sorted from them (not recorded which). This sequence originates from a man younger than 35 who had mild COVID-19 (a few samples of this study predate the infection). Cell type and time point are not known. The rearrangement uses TRBV4-3 and TRBJ1-2; tentatively, D is TRBD1 (6 bases). The CDR3 DNA is TGCGCCAGCAGCTGGGGAGGGTGGGGGCCTCCCTATGGCTACACCTTC. This translates into CASSWGGWGPPYGYTF.